Presented here are 17 T cell receptor beta chains from one specimen sequenced in a study of Ad26.COV2.S vaccination and SARS-CoV-2 variants. The treatment here: over 15 received Ad26.COV2.S at low or high dose, single or two shots; about 5 received placebo; per-sample allocation not given. Material that was analyzed had been drawn on day 63 after the first vaccine or placebo injection. Profiling relied on immunoSEQ multiplex PCR, and the TCRdb table lists in-frame clones only, not all of them. The repertoire consists of some 420,000 clones, with roughly 90% occurring once and the leading ten covering 3.6%. The sample consisted of peripheral blood, taken in a trial of Ad26.COV2.S vaccine versus placebo. The receptors stem from a person between 18 and 65 years old who received the Ad26.COV2.S COVID-19 vaccine or a placebo.

This chain connects TRBV30 to TRBJ2-5; 7 bases align to TRBD2. Per germline, CDR1 GTSNPN and CDR2 SVGIG (reference sequence). Unmatched junction bases numbered 7, after V lost 1 base and J lost 2 bases. CDR3 length equals 15 residues. CDR3 sequence: CAWSGLAVVQETQYF. The CDR3 DNA is TGTGCCTGGAGTGGGCTAGCGGTAGTACAAGAGACCCAGTACTTC.

J is TRBJ1-2 and V is TRBV27, with 10 bases that match TRBD1. This CDR3 has 15 residues. CDR1 is MNHEY and CDR2 is SMNVEV in the germline V gene (reference sequence). After removal of 1 base from V and 8 bases from J, the junction contained 7 bases not matched to a gene. The CDR3 loop is CASSLWGTGVGGYTF. DNA for the CDR3: TGTGCCAGCAGTTTATGGGGGACAGGGGTCGGCGGCTACACCTTC.

This chain joins TRBV4-1 and TRBJ1-1; D perhaps matches TRBD1 (6 bases). CDR3 length equals 15 residues. Between the trimmed V and J ends, which lost 1 base and 1 base, there was a span of 10 bases. Germline loops: CDR1 MGHRA, CDR2 YSYEKL. The CDR3 nucleotides read TGCGCCAGCAGCCAAGTTTCCAGGGGGAACACTGAAGCTTTCTTT. Amino acid sequence: CASSQVSRGNTEAFF.

This chain connects TRBV6-2 or TRBV6-3 to TRBJ1-6; D remains unclear. There are 12 residues in the CDR3. In germline, CDR1 is MNHEY, CDR2 SVGEGT. V lost 6 bases and J lost 10, with 10 bases in between. This CDR3 reads CASSQSLSPLHF. In DNA form, the CDR3 reads TGTGCCAGCAGCCAATCCCTATCACCCCTCCACTTT.

The rearrangement links TRBV5-1 to TRBJ2-2; 9 bases line up with TRBD1. V trimming: 4 bases; J trimming: 4 bases; junction bases outside the gene matches: 8. Germline V gene lookup returns CDR1 SGHRS and CDR2 YFSETQ. This CDR3 is built from 16 residues. The CDR3 sequence: CASSGGQGRITGELFF. The CDR3 region has the DNA TGCGCCAGCAGCGGCGGACAGGGGAGGATCACCGGGGAGCTGTTTTTT.

The V and J genes are TRBV5-1 and TRBJ2-7; 9 bases agree with TRBD1. With V trimmed by 7 bases and J by 0 bases, 11 bases remained unmatched. Germline V lookup: CDR1 SGHRS, CDR2 YFSETQ. The CDR3 consists of 16 residues. The DNA of the CDR3 is TGCGCCAGCGGGCGAGCCGGGACAGGGAACTCCTACGAGCAGTACTTC. This codes for CASGRAGTGNSYEQYF.

This chain joins TRBV15 and TRBJ2-5, with D perhaps matching TRBD1 (6 bases). Germline CDR1 is LNHNV and CDR2 is YYDKDF (reference sequence). The length of the CDR3 is 16 residues. Trimming shortened V by 1 base and J by 1 base, and 13 bases separated the two germline ends. The CDR3 DNA reads TGTGCCACCAGCAGAGCGGGACATCGAAGCCAAGAGACCCAGTACTTC. It yields the protein CATSRAGHRSQETQYF.

The V call is TRBV5-1, the J call TRBJ2-3; no clear D. The V and J ends lost 2 bases and 2 bases respectively, with 15 bases between them. CDR3 size: 16 residues. CDR1 SGHRS and CDR2 YFSETQ come from the germline V gene. Here the CDR3 DNA reads TGCGCCAGCAGCTTTGAACCTGCTGGGAACACAGATACGCAGTATTTT. Its translation: CASSFEPAGNTDTQYF.

There are a few counts of this clone. This specimen includes other DNA sequences encoding the same CDR3. The chain employs TRBV3-1 (or the pseudogene TRBV3-2) and TRBJ1-2; possible D gene TRBD1, 5 bases. CDR1 is LGHDT and CDR2 is YNNKEL in the germline V gene (reference sequence). Trimming removed 4 bases from V and 5 bases from J, with 11 bases in between. The length of the CDR3 is 13 residues. This chain's CDR3 is CASSPGTAYGYTF. Written as DNA, the CDR3 is TGTGCCAGCAGCCCCGGGACCGCGTATGGCTACACCTTC.

The chain couples TRBV5-1 to TRBJ2-2, with D hard to call. From germline, CDR1 is SGHRS and CDR2 YFSETQ. V shed 6 bases and J shed 2 bases, with 17 bases lying between them. CDR3 length equals 16 residues. Here the CDR3 reads CASKVSGAINTGELFF. The CDR3 DNA reads as TGCGCCAGCAAGGTGTCTGGCGCGATTAACACCGGGGAGCTGTTTTTT.

The rearrangement uses TRBV28 and TRBJ1-2; 11 nucleotides match TRBD1. This CDR3 has 17 amino acids. V lost 10 bases to trimming and J lost 0 bases; unmatched junction nucleotides: 13. Germline-derived CDR1 and CDR2 are MDHEN and SYDVKM. For the CDR3, the DNA is TGTGCCACCCGAACGGGACAGGGGGTCTTCGCTAACTATGGCTACACCTTC. It translates to CATRTGQGVFANYGYTF.

This chain joins TRBV5-8 and TRBJ1-2, with unresolved D. The CDR3 runs to 14 residues. Trimming stripped 0 bases from V and 0 bases from J, with 6 bases between. Germline V gene sequence: CDR1 SGHTS, CDR2 YDEGEE. CDR3 residues: CASSLDSSNYGYTF. The CDR3 region has the DNA TGTGCCAGCAGCTTGGACAGTTCTAACTATGGCTACACCTTC.

The table lists this clone with a few counts. J is TRBJ1-1 and V is TRBV14; no definite D call. V lost 0 bases to trimming and J lost 0 bases, with 2 bases between them. Germline V CDR1 and CDR2: SGHDN, FVKESK. This CDR3 is 13 amino acids long. The CDR3: CASSQEMNTEAFF. The DNA for the CDR3 is TGTGCCAGCAGCCAAGAAATGAACACTGAAGCTTTCTTT.

J is TRBJ1-1 and V is TRBV7-6; D not certain. CDR3 length: 13 amino acids. V was clipped by 5 bases and J by 1 base, with 8 bases between them. Germline assignment: CDR1 SGHVS and CDR2 FNYEAQ. For the CDR3, the DNA is TGTGCCAGCAGCAGAGTAAGGAACACTGAAGCTTTCTTT. It codes for CASSRVRNTEAFF.

The genes are TRBV5-4 and TRBJ1-1; tentatively, D is TRBD1 (5 bases). In germline, CDR1 is SGHNT, CDR2 YYREEE (reference sequence). This CDR3 is 13 amino acids long. Trimming removed 9 bases from V and 1 base from J, with 13 bases in between. CDR3 coding DNA: TGTGCCATCCACCTCCAGGGGAACACTGAAGCTTTCTTT. The encoded protein is CAIHLQGNTEAFF.

J is TRBJ2-2 and V is TRBV28; 13 bases match TRBD2. CDR1 is MDHEN and CDR2 is SYDVKM in the germline V gene. The trim removed 4 bases at V and 1 base at J, leaving 9 bases unmatched. The CDR3 is made up of 19 amino acids. The DNA of the CDR3 is TGTGCCAGCAGTTACCTAACCGGGACTAGCGGGGAGAACACCGGGGAGCTGTTTTTT. Protein product: CASSYLTGTSGENTGELFF.

The chain combines TRBV29-1 with TRBJ1-2; weak D call: TRBD1 (5 bases). Per germline, CDR1 SQVTM and CDR2 ANQGSEA. This CDR3 has 12 residues. V was cut by 3 bases and J by 8 bases, with 13 bases left in between. The CDR3 coding sequence is TGCAGCGTTGATGGGGGATCCGGGGGCTACACCTTC. Protein product: CSVDGGSGGYTF.